These 20 T cell receptor beta chains came from one sample sequenced in a study of shared clonotypes between healthy human individuals. This table comes from immunoSEQ multiplex PCR, and its TCRdb copy is limited to in-frame clones, with some not included. This table holds 2.3 million or so clones, 93% found once. Sequences were obtained from naive CD4+ T cells from PBMCs. As to subset: CD45RA+ positively selected. These receptors were collected from a man aged 18 to 30 in good health. Some clones in this sample may be carry-over from other donors' samples.

This clone is a singleton in its sample. J is TRBJ2-3 and V is TRBV7-6; 7 nucleotides match TRBD2. Trimming cost V 8 bases and J 4 bases; bases outside gene matches: 6. Germline CDR1 is SGHVS and CDR2 is FNYEAQ. The CDR3 contains 13 residues. The CDR3 coding sequence is TGTGCCAGCTCGAAGGGAGGGCCAGATACGCAGTATTTT. It is translated as CASSKGGPDTQYF.

The rearrangement links TRBV28 to TRBJ1-1, with 7 bases lining up with TRBD1. There are 17 residues in the CDR3. The trim removed 4 bases at V and 0 bases at J, leaving 11 bases unmatched. CDR1 and CDR2 (germline): MDHEN, SYDVKM. The CDR3 reads CASSSSRTGPLNTEAFF. The CDR3 region has the DNA TGTGCCAGCAGTTCATCCCGGACAGGCCCTTTGAACACTGAAGCTTTCTTT.

This clone has a single count. The CDR3 DNA reads TGCGCCAGCAGCTTAGGGGGCCTCGGACAAGAGACCCAGTACTTC. It yields the protein CASSLGGLGQETQYF. The chain links TRBV5-1 to TRBJ2-5; 7 bases agree with TRBD1. The CDR3 covers 15 residues. Losses at the gene ends were 2 bases for V and 2 bases for J; bases not matched to a gene: 6. Germline lookup yields CDR1 SGHRS and CDR2 YFSETQ.

The DNA of the CDR3 is TGTGCCAGCAGTCCTATCCAAGGCCAAGAGACCCAGTACTTC. This codes for CASSPIQGQETQYF. The rearrangement links TRBV28 to TRBJ2-5; D not certain. The germline V gene encodes CDR1 MDHEN and CDR2 SYDVKM. The CDR3 sequence is 14 residues long. V lost 5 bases, J lost 1 base, and 11 bases lay in between.

This chain links TRBV18 with TRBJ2-2, with TRBD1 matching over 7 bases. This CDR3 contains 14 residues. The J segment lost 7 bases and the V segment lost 6 bases, leaving 8 bases of the junction unmatched. Germline loops: CDR1 KGHSH, CDR2 LQKENI. The CDR3 region has the DNA TGTGCCAGCTCCGACGACAGGGCTGACGGGGAGCTGTTTTTT. Amino acid sequence: CASSDDRADGELFF.

The rearrangement uses TRBV29-1 and TRBJ2-1; TRBD2 matches at 12 bases. J lost 0 bases, V lost 6 bases, and 12 bases had no gene match. Germline loops: CDR1 SQVTM, CDR2 ANQGSEA. The CDR3 is 18 amino acids. CDR3: CSVATSGSAPSSYNEQFF. The CDR3, as DNA: TGCAGCGTAGCGACTAGCGGGAGCGCGCCGAGCTCCTACAATGAGCAGTTCTTC.

This CDR3 is CAISEGSGPTEQYF. The DNA of the CDR3 is TGTGCCATCAGTGAGGGTAGCGGCCCGACCGAGCAGTACTTC. V gene TRBV10-3 combines with J gene TRBJ2-7; possibly TRBD2 for D (6 bases). The V and J ends lost 2 bases and 6 bases respectively, with 14 bases between them. This CDR3 comprises 14 residues. The germline CDR1 and CDR2 sequences are ENHRY and SYGVKD.

V and J are TRBV11-2 and TRBJ2-1; D unclear. From germline, CDR1 is SGHAT and CDR2 FQNNGV. The V end was cut by 1 base, the J end by 12 bases, with 13 bases between. CDR3 size: 13 residues. CDR3 amino acids: CASSLADRLRQFF. The CDR3 bases are TGTGCCAGCAGCTTAGCGGACCGCCTGAGGCAGTTCTTC.

CDR3 DNA: TGTGCCAGCACAGGGTCCCCCGGGGCCAACGTCCTGACTTTC. This translates into CASTGSPGANVLTF. The gene calls are TRBV28 and TRBJ2-6; a weak D match, TRBD1 (5 bases). CDR3 length: 14 residues. Trimming pared 7 bases from V and 4 bases from J, leaving 11 bases between. Germline V gene lookup returns CDR1 MDHEN and CDR2 SYDVKM.

This sequence joins TRBV7-9 and TRBJ2-1; tentatively, D is TRBD1 or TRBD2 (5 bases each). Germline V gives CDR1 SEHNR, CDR2 FQNEAQ (reference sequence). The CDR3 runs to 15 residues. V was shortened by 2 bases and J by 12 bases, with 20 bases between the two germline ends. For the CDR3, the DNA is TGTGCCAGCAGCTTATGGGGCGCAGGTACCGGAGGGCAGTTCTTC. Its protein is CASSLWGAGTGGQFF.

This clone was counted a single time. The rearrangement links TRBV6-5 to TRBJ1-1; D may be TRBD1 (5 bases). CDR3 length: 13 residues. CDR1 MNHEY and CDR2 SVGAGI come from the germline V gene. The ends were cut back, 6 bases at V and 1 base at J, with 9 bases in the middle. The CDR3 spells CASRGVGNTEAFF. The CDR3 DNA is TGTGCCAGCAGGGGGGTGGGGAACACTGAAGCTTTCTTT.

V usage is TRBV9 and J usage is TRBJ1-2; 8 positions agree with TRBD1. Germline V lookup: CDR1 SGDLS, CDR2 YYNGEE. Trimming at V came to 4 bases and at J to 4 bases, leaving 6 bases not matched to a gene. The CDR3 loop spans 14 amino acids. In DNA form, the CDR3 reads TGTGCCAGCAGCACCCGGGACAGGAGCTATGGCTACACCTTC. It yields the protein CASSTRDRSYGYTF.

The chain recombines TRBV6-5 with TRBJ1-5; the D gene is possibly TRBD1 (6 bases). The CDR3 spans 16 residues. The V gene's germline CDR1 is MNHEY and CDR2 SVGAGI. V lost 0 bases and J 5 bases, leaving 14 bases between the germline ends. The CDR3 DNA sequence: TGTGCCAGCAGTTACTCGACCTCGGACAGCGATCAGCCCCAGCATTTT. Translation gives CASSYSTSDSDQPQHF.

This clone was seen just once. This chain links TRBV5-1 with TRBJ2-3; the D gene is possibly TRBD2 (6 bases). Germline-derived CDR1 and CDR2 are SGHRS and YFSETQ. The CDR3 loop spans 16 amino acids. Trimming shortened V by 0 bases and J by 0 bases, and 11 bases separated the two germline ends. The CDR3 nucleotides are TGCGCCAGCAGCTTGGGGCCGGGACTGAGCACAGATACGCAGTATTTT. Amino acid sequence: CASSLGPGLSTDTQYF.

The chain joins TRBV18 to TRBJ1-5, with D possibly being TRBD1 (6 bases). Trimming stripped 6 bases from V and 5 bases from J, with 14 bases between. The CDR3 is made up of 14 amino acids. In germline, CDR1 is KGHSH, CDR2 LQKENI. The CDR3 loop is CASSRDRSYQPQHF. The CDR3 DNA is TGTGCCAGCTCCCGCGACAGGAGTTATCAGCCCCAGCATTTT.

Comment on this clone: The sample carries other DNA sequences with the same CDR3. V gene TRBV18 combines with J gene TRBJ2-2, with 9 bases aligning to TRBD1. V gave up 3 bases and J gave up 2 bases; unmatched junction bases: 4. Germline V lookup: CDR1 KGHSH, CDR2 LQKENI. The length of the CDR3 is 16 residues. Here the CDR3 DNA reads TGTGCCAGCTCACCTCAGGGACAGGGAAACACCGGGGAGCTGTTTTTT. Translating gives CASSPQGQGNTGELFF.

The chain recombines TRBV5-4 with TRBJ2-7, with unresolved D. The CDR3 extends over 15 amino acids. Trimming stripped 1 base from V and 3 bases from J, with 14 bases between. Germline V lookup: CDR1 SGHNT, CDR2 YYREEE (reference sequence). The CDR3 reads CASSLISGRFYEQYF. CDR3 sequence (DNA): TGTGCCAGCAGCTTGATTAGTGGGCGTTTCTACGAGCAGTACTTC.

This sequence joins TRBV7-9 and TRBJ2-7, with 7 positions matching TRBD2. Germline-derived CDR1 and CDR2 are SEHNR and FQNEAQ (reference sequence). V shed 5 bases and J 0 bases; nucleotides not matched to a gene: 4. The CDR3 consists of 14 residues. The CDR3 region has the DNA TGTGCCAGCAGCGGGCGGGGGAGCTCCTACGAGCAGTACTTC. It codes for CASSGRGSSYEQYF.

The chain recombines TRBV5-5 with TRBJ1-1; 9 positions match TRBD1. The CDR3 is 13 residues long. J was trimmed by 8 bases and V by 0 bases; bases with no gene match: 2. Per germline, CDR1 SGHKS and CDR2 YYEKEE (reference sequence). In DNA, the CDR3 is TGTGCCAGCAGCTTGGGGGGACAGGGAGAAGCTTTCTTT. It yields the protein CASSLGGQGEAFF.

The CDR3 protein is CASTSRHLATNEKLFF. In DNA form, the CDR3 reads TGTGCCAGCACCTCCCGACACCTTGCAACTAATGAAAAACTGTTTTTT. The J gene is TRBJ1-4, the V gene TRBV7-9; D gene unclear. The CDR3 has 16 amino acids. Trimming cost V 7 bases and J 0 bases, with 15 bases left between them. Germline V gene lookup returns CDR1 SEHNR and CDR2 FQNEAQ (reference sequence).